This TCR beta chain was found in a study of radiation and T cells in renal cell carcinoma. The CDR3 contains 14 residues. The germline V gene encodes CDR1 SEHNR and CDR2 FQNEAQ (reference sequence). V dropped 3 bases and J dropped 1 base, with 7 bases sitting between them. Study observations and caveats: Top tumor clonotypes rose in blood 2 weeks post-radiation, then contracted.

Libraries were prepared by immunoSEQ multiplex PCR; TCRdb keeps only in-frame clonotypes and omits some of them. Here the sample spans around 94,000 clones, around 88% being singletons. This sample's time point: baseline pretreatment blood. The treatment here: 15 Gy SBRT to primary tumor, nephrectomy 4 weeks later. Comment on this clone: The antigen is not known.

This receptor was taken from a man aged 50 or older with renal cell carcinoma. The chain uses TRBV7-9 and TRBJ2-1; D call uncertain. Sequenced material: blood, taken from a patient whose treatment included radiotherapy and nephrectomy. CDR3 amino acids: CASSLGYSYNEQFF. CDR3 DNA: TGTGCCAGCAGCTTGGGCTATTCCTACAATGAGCAGTTCTTC.